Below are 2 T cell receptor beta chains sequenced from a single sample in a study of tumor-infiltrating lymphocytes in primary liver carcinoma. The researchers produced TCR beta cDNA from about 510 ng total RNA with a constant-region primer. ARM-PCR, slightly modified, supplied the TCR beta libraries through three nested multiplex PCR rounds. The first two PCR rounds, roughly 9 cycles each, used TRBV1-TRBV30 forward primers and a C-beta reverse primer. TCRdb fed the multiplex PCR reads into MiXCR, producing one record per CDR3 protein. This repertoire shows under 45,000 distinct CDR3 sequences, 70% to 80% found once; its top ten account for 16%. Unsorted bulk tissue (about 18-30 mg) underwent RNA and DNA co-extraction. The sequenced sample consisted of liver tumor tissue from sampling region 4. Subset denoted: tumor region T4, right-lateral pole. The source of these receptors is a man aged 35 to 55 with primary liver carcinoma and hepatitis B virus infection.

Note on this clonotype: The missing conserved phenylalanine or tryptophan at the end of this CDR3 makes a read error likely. CDR3 loop: CARSPQLEGEQYL. CDR3 coding DNA: TGTGCCAGGAGCCCACAACTAGAGGGCGAGCAGTACTTA. The chain carries TRBV5-6 and TRBJ2-7; TRBD2 might be the D (5 bases). Deletions cut 8 bases from V and 6 bases from J, with 18 bases between. Germline loops: CDR1 SGHDT, CDR2 YYEEEE. CDR3 length: 13 residues.

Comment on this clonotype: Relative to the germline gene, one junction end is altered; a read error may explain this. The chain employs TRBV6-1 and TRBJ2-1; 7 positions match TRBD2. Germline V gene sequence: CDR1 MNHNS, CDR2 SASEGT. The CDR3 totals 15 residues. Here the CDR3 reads CASIPRLAEWDERIF. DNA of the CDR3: TGTGCCAGCATCCCAAGGCTAGCGGAATGGGATGAGCGGATCTTC.